The TCR beta chain under discussion was sequenced for a study of T cells in localized non-small cell lung cancer (dated by TCRdb to 2020 to 2021). Study-wide context: Comparing tumors with uninvolved tumor-adjacent lungs, the study looked at the T cell repertoires of a few hundred patients with early-stage NSCLC. The cohort was made up of about 240 treatment-naive NSCLC patients whose localized lung tumors had been resected. The mean age of the NSCLC patients was 60 to 85 years, with fewer than 150 men and 85 to 110 women.

Study-wide conclusions, independent of this receptor: Because multi-region tumor sequencing was not done, intratumor heterogeneity could not be ruled out. Since the design was exploratory, TCR variables were selected using unadjusted p-values with no false-discovery rate correction. A median of around 50 of the top 100 tumor clones were detected in paired uninvolved adjacent lung, and 28 of these tumor clones were also found among the top 100 clones of the paired uninvolved adjacent lung. Uninvolved tumor-adjacent lung showed the highest T cell clonality, higher than tumor, which suggests more focused antigenic responses in the uninvolved tumor-adjacent lung. Higher T cell density in blood was associated with longer overall survival, whereas higher clonality in adjacent lung was associated with shorter survival.

At diagnosis, peripheral blood, uninvolved tumor-adjacent lung and tumor were collected and stored as a combination of fresh-frozen and FFPE material. For TCR repertoire profiling, blood samples were analyzed in the form of peripheral blood mononuclear cells. This clone appeared once. The target of this receptor is not known. Per-nucleotide qualities are absent, and no much larger clonotype sits a single base away. Deletion took 4 bases off V and 0 bases off J, with a span of 17 bases between the germline ends. The CDR3 contains 17 residues, cysteine and phenylalanine counted. The DNA shown is the 51-base CDR3, in frame from base 1. From a lookup of the germline V gene, CDR1 and CDR2 are SGDLS and YYNGEE. The immunoSEQ Assay was used to sequence TCR beta CDR3 regions from DNA. The paper's processing steps were these. T cell density was computed as TCR beta template counts normalized to usable DNA estimated by amplifying housekeeping genes. Richness was estimated using the preseqR package, with extrapolation to 400,000 templates for PBMC samples and to 120,000 templates for tissue samples. Clonality was defined by subtracting Pielou's evenness from one. To identify tissue-enriched TCRs, differential abundance testing was run on productive amino-acid clonotypes with a minimum total count of 5 and an alpha of 0.1. Repertoire overlap between compartments was quantified with the Jaccard Index and Morisita Overlap Index. GLIPH clustered TCR beta CDR3s with public tetramer-defined viral CDR3s; viral motifs required at least three viral sequences plus V-gene enrichment. As stored in TCRdb, this immuneACCESS dataset retains in-frame rearrangements with V and J assigned. A fraction of the clones does not appear; measured against another copy, unresolved V genes explain less than half of the discrepancy, and the remainder lacks a known reason. V, J and clone size reflect that table, while D and trimming were determined from the DNA. Here the sample has 130,000 or so clones; roughly nine tenths occur a single time. The top ten clonotypes cover over 1.5% of the sample.

This sample comprised peripheral blood, obtained before any cancer treatment. The origin of this receptor is a female donor of 60 years or more with stage I lung adenocarcinoma. The V gene is TRBV9 and the J gene is TRBJ2-1, and TRBD2 may be the D gene, going by 6 matching bases. The CDR3 protein: CASSPIWRGRSYNEQFF. DNA sequence: TGTGCCAGCAGCCCCATTTGGCGGGGCCGCTCCTACAATGAGCAGTTCTTC. The reference TRBV9 and TRBJ2-1 proteins fill in what lies around the CDR3, so the full variable domain reads DSGVTQTPKHLITATGQRVTLRCSPRSGDLSVYWYQQSLDQGLQFLIQYYNGEERAKGNILERFSAQQFPDLHSELNLSSLELGDSALYFCASSPIWRGRSYNEQFFGPGTRLTVL.